These 20 T cell receptor beta chains came from one sample sequenced in a study of naive and memory T cell subsets. The library had UMIs added by 3' ligation of an oligonucleotide to TCR cDNA. Amplification of ligated cDNA took four PCR rounds with SP2 and nested alpha and beta constant primers. TCRdb ran MiXCR on the 5' RACE reads and lists one entry per CDR3 protein. The data show about 48,000 distinct CDR3 sequences, about 4.4% seen once. Every receptor here comes from a female donor in good health.

This clonotype was counted only a few times. This chain joins TRBV7-8 and TRBJ2-3; 7 bases line up with TRBD1. Losses at the gene ends were 5 bases for V and 2 bases for J; bases not matched to a gene: 7. Germline V gene data show CDR1 as SGHVS and CDR2 as FQNEAQ. The CDR3 has 15 residues. In DNA form, the CDR3 reads TGTGCCAGCAGCCCGGGGACAGTTTACACAGATACGCAGTATTTT. Its translation is CASSPGTVYTDTQYF.

This clonotype was seen repeatedly, ten times or more. J is TRBJ1-1 and V is TRBV29-1; possibly TRBD1 for D (6 bases). Germline V gene sequence: CDR1 SQVTM, CDR2 ANQGSEA. The CDR3 sequence is 11 residues long. V lost 4 bases and J lost 11, with 14 bases in between. DNA of the CDR3: TGCAGCGTTGCTGGGGGCGCCGGGGCTTTCTTT. This translates into CSVAGGAGAFF. Complete variable domain (other parts from reference TRBV29-1 and TRBJ1-1): SAVISQKPSRDICQRGTSLTIQCQVDSQVTMMFWYRQQPGQSLTLIATANQGSEATYESGFVIDKFPISRPNLTFSTLTVSNMSPEDSSIYLCSVAGGAGAFFGQGTRLTVV.

At least ten counts were recorded for this clonotype. This sequence joins TRBV21-1 and TRBJ1-4; TRBD1, as called in the table, went unchecked against the DNA. TRBV21-1 is a pseudogene. The CDR3 has 18 amino acids. The CDR3 DNA reads TGTGCCAGCAGCCCCCGCGGATCACAGGGTCTGAGTAATGAAAAACTGTTTTTT. It translates to CASSPRGSQGLSNEKLFF.

This clonotype was picked up many times. CDR3 in DNA: TGCAGCGTTCAAGGGTCCTCTGGAAACACCATATATTTT. Residues: CSVQGSSGNTIYF. This chain uses TRBV29-1 with TRBJ1-3; D call uncertain. The CDR3 sequence is 13 residues long. CDR1 is SQVTM, CDR2 ANQGSEA, per germline. V was shortened by 5 bases and J by 0 bases, with 8 bases between the two germline ends.

This clonotype occurred many times. This CDR3 reads CASSPYGVEQPQHF. CDR3 coding DNA: TGTGCCAGCTCACCATACGGTGTCGAGCAGCCCCAGCATTTT. This chain joins TRBV18 and TRBJ1-5; D uncertain. V was trimmed by 2 bases and J by 7 bases, leaving 12 bases between them. The CDR3 runs to 14 residues. Germline V lookup: CDR1 KGHSH, CDR2 LQKENI.

This clonotype showed up many times. The chain combines TRBV6-6 with TRBJ2-4; TRBD2 might be the D (6 bases). The CDR3 length is 19 residues. CDR1 is MNHNY and CDR2 is SVGAGI in the germline V gene (reference sequence). Trimming took off 0 bases at V and 0 bases at J, with 18 bases between the two ends. CDR3: CASSYSNSAGGIAKNIQYF. CDR3 DNA: TGTGCCAGCAGTTACTCGAATTCAGCGGGCGGGATAGCCAAAAACATTCAGTACTTC.

This clonotype was seen at least ten times. CDR3 amino acids: CASSPEELGTDTQYF. In DNA, the CDR3 is TGTGCCAGCTCACCCGAGGAACTCGGCACAGATACGCAGTATTTT. V usage is TRBV18 and J usage is TRBJ2-3; D is unresolved. The CDR3 is made up of 15 amino acids. CDR1 and CDR2 (germline): KGHSH, LQKENI. V dropped 3 bases and J dropped 1 base, with 11 bases sitting between them.

This clonotype was counted only a few times. This sequence joins TRBV7-9 and TRBJ2-2, with D possibly TRBD2 on 5 matching bases. This CDR3 is 11 amino acids long. Trimming removed 4 bases from V and 8 bases from J, with 5 bases in between. Germline loops: CDR1 SEHNR, CDR2 FQNEAQ (reference sequence). The CDR3 DNA reads as TGTGCCAGCAGCTGGACTGGGGAGCTGTTTTTT. This gives the protein CASSWTGELFF. The entire variable domain, with the rest obtained from reference TRBV7-9 and TRBJ2-2, is as follows: DTGVSQNPRHKITKRGQNVTFRCDPISEHNRLYWYRQTLGQGPEFLTYFQNEAQLEKSRLLSDRFSAERPKGSFSTLEIQRTEQGDSAMYLCASSWTGELFFGEGSRLTVL.

This clonotype was observed at least ten times. This rearrangement joins TRBV7-9 to TRBJ2-3; 13 positions agree with TRBD2. Trimming cost V 5 bases and J 7 bases; bases outside gene matches: 9. This CDR3 is 16 amino acids long. CDR1 is SEHNR, CDR2 FQNEAQ, per germline (reference sequence). CDR3 loop: CASSPTSGRREYTQYF. The CDR3 region has the DNA TGTGCCAGCAGCCCGACTAGCGGGAGGAGAGAATATACGCAGTATTTT.

This clonotype appeared many times. The rearrangement joins TRBV19 to TRBJ2-4; perhaps TRBD1 as D (5 bases). Trimming cost V 3 bases and J 1 base, with 13 bases left between them. Looked up from germline, CDR1 is LNHDA and CDR2 is SQIVND (reference sequence). CDR3 length: 16 residues. The CDR3 protein is CASSILPGMAKNIQYF. The CDR3 nucleotides are TGTGCCAGTAGTATTCTCCCAGGGATGGCCAAAAACATTCAGTACTTC.

This clonotype was counted only a few times. The chain recombines TRBV2 with TRBJ1-5, with 10 bases aligning to TRBD1. V was clipped by 4 bases and J by 4 bases; unmatched bases: 4. CDR1 is SNHLY, CDR2 FYNNEI, per germline. This CDR3 spans 15 amino acids. CDR3 coding DNA: TGTGCCAGCAGTGCTTGGGACAGGGGTAATCAGCCCCAGCATTTT. Protein product: CASSAWDRGNQPQHF. The full variable domain, its missing parts supplied by reference TRBV2 and TRBJ1-5, is EPEVTQTPSHQVTQMGQEVILRCVPISNHLYFYWYRQILGQKVEFLVSFYNNEISEKSEIFDDQFSVERPDGSNFTLKIRSTKLEDSAMYFCASSAWDRGNQPQHFGDGTRLSIL.

This clonotype was seen many times. This rearrangement joins TRBV9 to TRBJ2-1; D might be TRBD2 (5 bases). The CDR3 totals 15 residues. Germline CDR1 is SGDLS and CDR2 is YYNGEE. Trimming cost V 3 bases and J 3 bases, with 13 bases left between them. For the CDR3, the DNA is TGTGCCAGCAGCGCACTAGGGAGTAACTACAATGAGCAGTTCTTC. It translates to CASSALGSNYNEQFF. The variable domain in full, with the rest retrieved from reference TRBV9 and TRBJ2-1, is DSGVTQTPKHLITATGQRVTLRCSPRSGDLSVYWYQQSLDQGLQFLIQYYNGEERAKGNILERFSAQQFPDLHSELNLSSLELGDSALYFCASSALGSNYNEQFFGPGTRLTVL.

The chain is built from TRBV18 and TRBJ2-3, with 8 bases identical to TRBD1. The CDR3 covers 16 residues. Germline CDR1 KGHSH, CDR2 LQKENI. V shed 3 bases and J 1 base; nucleotides not matched to a gene: 6. The chain's CDR3 is CASSPIEQGGTDTQYF. In DNA form, the CDR3 reads TGTGCCAGCTCACCTATCGAACAGGGGGGCACAGATACGCAGTATTTT.

Details on this clonotype: A read error may be the cause here, since a much bigger clone is one base away. The genes are TRBV9 and TRBJ2-1; D not certain. The CDR3 has 15 residues. CDR1 is SGDLS, CDR2 YYNGEE, per germline. V shed 0 bases and J shed 5 bases, with 12 bases lying between them. In DNA, the CDR3 is TGTGCCAGCAGCGTAGACGGGCCGCCCCACAATGAGCAGTTCTTC. It specifies CASSVDGPPHNEQFF.

As to this clonotype: This may stem from a read error, because a much larger clone lies one nucleotide away. The chain couples TRBV21-1 to TRBJ2-7; the table's D call, TRBD2, has no DNA check behind it. TRBV21-1 is listed as a pseudogene. The CDR3 contains 15 residues. CDR3 DNA sequence: TGTGCCAGCAGCAAAAGTCAGAGGGACTCCTACGAGCAGTACTTC. As protein: CASSKSQRDSYEQYF.

Ten or more counts support this clonotype. J is TRBJ2-1 and V is TRBV29-1, with a weak D call TRBD2 (6 bases). The CDR3 is 13 amino acids. Trimming pared 4 bases from V and 7 bases from J, leaving 14 bases between. Germline-derived CDR1 and CDR2 are SQVTM and ANQGSEA. The CDR3 reads CSVVAGSMNEQFF. The CDR3 bases are TGCAGCGTTGTTGCGGGATCGATGAATGAGCAGTTCTTC.

The table lists this clonotype with many counts. The chain uses TRBV20-1 and TRBJ2-7, with 11 bases lining up with TRBD1. This CDR3 has 14 amino acids. The J segment lost 7 bases and the V segment lost 5 bases, leaving 10 bases of the junction unmatched. Germline V gives CDR1 DFQATT, CDR2 SNEGSKA (reference sequence). CDR3 loop: CSAARDRGLGEQYF. CDR3 DNA sequence: TGCAGTGCTGCTCGGGACAGGGGGTTGGGGGAGCAGTACTTC.

This clonotype was counted at least ten times. The chain carries TRBV6-2 or TRBV6-3 and TRBJ2-2, with TRBD2 matching 8 bases. From germline, CDR1 is MNHEY and CDR2 SVGEGT. V lost 8 bases and J lost 5; bases outside the gene matches: 7. CDR3 length: 14 residues. The CDR3 DNA reads as TGTGCCAGCGATCCAGCGGGAGTTACCGGGGAGCTGTTTTTT. It is translated as CASDPAGVTGELFF.

This clonotype was observed many times. The chain couples TRBV6-6 to TRBJ2-1; 7 nucleotides match TRBD2. V gave up 6 bases and J gave up 6 bases; unmatched junction bases: 11. CDR1 and CDR2 (germline): MNHNY, SVGAGI (reference sequence). The CDR3 covers 15 residues. CDR3 DNA sequence: TGTGCCAGCAGGCCCTTGGCGGGAGTCGCCAATGAGCAGTTCTTC. Its translation: CASRPLAGVANEQFF.

This clonotype was counted many times. This chain joins TRBV6-5 and TRBJ1-5; D is ambiguous. The CDR3 runs 14 residues. V lost 3 bases and J 2 bases, leaving 8 bases between the germline ends. Germline V CDR1 and CDR2: MNHEY, SVGAGI. CDR3 bases: TGTGCCAGCAGTTATGGGGAGGGCAATCAGCCCCAGCATTTT. This sequence encodes CASSYGEGNQPQHF.